This T cell receptor (beta chain) was profiled in a study of blood T cells in healthy people across ages. This clonotype has a handful of counts. The antigen remains unidentified. V lost 4 bases to trimming and J lost 8 bases, with 12 bases between them. This CDR3 has 13 residues. CDR1 and CDR2 from the germline V gene are ENHRY and SYGVKD. Findings of the study overall: Roughly linearly, TCR beta diversity per million T cells fell as age increased. A strong correlation was seen between TCR beta diversity and naive T cell percentage.

Through a sample-barcoded 5' primer and a J-beta primer mix, a second PCR was run for 7 to 11 cycles. TCRdb called the 5' RACE reads again in MiXCR, with one record for every CDR3 protein. The table includes about 1.8 million distinct CDR3 sequences, around half detected once. The chain recombines TRBV10-3 with TRBJ2-1, with D tentatively TRBD1 or TRBD2 (6 bases each). Sequencing input: blood. This TCR derives from a woman aged 40 to 50 in good health. Written as DNA, the CDR3 is TGTGCCATCAGTGTAGTGGGGGGCGATGAGCAGTTCTTC. This sequence encodes CAISVVGGDEQFF.